The rows below give T cell receptor beta chains drawn from one sample of a study of T-cell reconstitution after alpha-beta-depleted transplantation in children. From the PCR reads, TCRdb called clonotypes with MiXCR, one entry per CDR3 protein. The table has 330,000 or so distinct CDR3 sequences, roughly 8.2% seen once. Specimen: peripheral blood, collected 360 days after TCRalphabeta/CD19-depleted stem cell transplant. These receptors came from a female patient aged 2-10 years who had a stem cell transplant for Fanconi anemia, so the T cells may come from the graft donor. Both conserved end residues are part of each CDR3. The D gene is left open where the match is weak. Not all rows give a size; the values are once, few, many and, for expanded clones, a class.

CDR3nt,CDR3aa,j_gene,v_gene,abundance,d_gene
TGCGCCAGCAGCTTGGTAGGACAGGAGGTTGAAGCTTTCTTT,CASSLVGQEVEAFF,TRBJ1-1,TRBV5-1,-,TRBD1
TGTGCCAGCAGCAAAGGGGCCAGGGGGTTACTTGACAAGCAGTACTTC,CASSKGARGLLDKQYF,TRBJ2-7,TRBV21-1,many,-
TGTGCCAGCAGCTTTGGACAGGGGAGGGGCACTGAAGCTTTCTTT,CASSFGQGRGTEAFF,TRBJ1-1,TRBV5-4,few,TRBD1
TGTGCCAGCAGCGGACAGCCCTACAATGAGCAGTTCTTC,CASSGQPYNEQFF,TRBJ2-1,TRBV28,many,-
TGCGCCAGCAGCGAAGGGACACAGGGGGTTCAGCCCCAGCATTTT,CASSEGTQGVQPQHF,TRBJ1-5,TRBV5-1,many,TRBD1
TGTGCCCCACGAAGTAGGGCTGCCGGGGAGCTGTTTTTT,CAPRSRAAGELFF,TRBJ2-2,TRBV2,few,-
TGCAGTGCTAGAGATGCAAGGACAGCTTTATCTAGCAATCAGCCCCAGCATTTT,CSARDARTALSSNQPQHF,TRBJ1-5,TRBV20-1,many,-
TGTGCCAGCAGCTTAGTGGCGCAGGTCTTCTATGGCTACACCTTC,CASSLVAQVFYGYTF,TRBJ1-2,TRBV7-9,-,-
TGCGCCAGCAGCTTGGAAGGCCCCATTGGGCTCAATGAGCAGTTCTTC,CASSLEGPIGLNEQFF,TRBJ2-1,TRBV5-1,many,-
TGTGCCAGCAGTGTACAGGGAAACAGGAACACCGGGGAGCTGTTTTTT,CASSVQGNRNTGELFF,TRBJ2-2,TRBV27,-,-
TGTGCCAGCAGCCCTGGGTCGACCCGTGGGGAGCAGTTCTTC,CASSPGSTRGEQFF,TRBJ2-1,TRBV5-8,-,-
TGCGCCAGCAGCTTGGGACTAGCGGGAGTAGAGACCCAGTACTTC,CASSLGLAGVETQYF,TRBJ2-5,TRBV5-1,many,TRBD2
TGCAGTGCTAGAGGGAAACAGCCCAATCAGCCCCAGCATTTT,CSARGKQPNQPQHF,TRBJ1-5,TRBV20-1,few,-
TGTGCCAGCAGCCCGACAGGGGGGGGAACTGAAGCTTTCTTT,CASSPTGGGTEAFF,TRBJ1-1,TRBV7-9,few,TRBD1
TGTGCCAGCAGCGTAGTCGCTAGCGGGGGTTACAATGAGCAGTTCTTC,CASSVVASGGYNEQFF,TRBJ2-1,TRBV9,many,TRBD2
TGTGCCACCAGCAGGGAGCGGGGTCCTTTGGGGGAGCAGTACTTC,CATSRERGPLGEQYF,TRBJ2-7,TRBV15,many,TRBD2
TGTGCCAGCAGCCCTGTCGGGCTGCTATCAGATACGCAGTATTTT,CASSPVGLLSDTQYF,TRBJ2-3,TRBV7-2,many,-
TGTGCCAGCAGCTTGACGGGCCGGGGGCTGCCGAACACCGGGGAGCTGTTTTTT,CASSLTGRGLPNTGELFF,TRBJ2-2,TRBV5-6,-,-
TGCGCCAGCAGTGTGCTAGCGGGAGTCACAGATACGCAGTATTTT,CASSVLAGVTDTQYF,TRBJ2-3,TRBV10-2,-,TRBD2
TGTGCCAGCAGCTTCGACAGGGGCTACAATGAGCAGTTCTTC,CASSFDRGYNEQFF,TRBJ2-1,TRBV7-8,-,TRBD1